A single sample is the source of the 18 T cell receptor beta chains below, sequenced in a study of OX40 agonist ivuxolimab in advanced cancers. Clones were read by immunoSEQ multiplex PCR, and TCRdb kept only the in-frame ones, dropping some. The repertoire holds roughly 63,000 clones, around 83% seen once, with approximately 1.1% in the top ten. The sequenced sample was CD4+ or CD8+ T cells sorted from blood, obtained in a trial of the OX40 agonist ivuxolimab. The source of these receptors is an adult with an advanced solid tumor such as melanoma, head and neck, liver or kidney cancer.

This rearrangement joins TRBV14 to TRBJ2-1, with 7 nucleotides matching TRBD2. V lost 4 bases to trimming and J lost 3 bases; unmatched junction nucleotides: 3. Germline CDR1 and CDR2: SGHDN and FVKESK. The CDR3 consists of 14 residues. The CDR3 spells CASSLRGSYNEQFF. The CDR3 nucleotides read TGTGCCAGCAGCCTGCGGGGGAGCTACAATGAGCAGTTCTTC.

The rearrangement links TRBV28 to TRBJ1-5; D remains unclear. Looked up from germline, CDR1 is MDHEN and CDR2 is SYDVKM. Trimming removed 6 bases from V and 0 bases from J, with 12 bases in between. CDR3 length equals 15 residues. The CDR3 DNA is TGTGCCAGCAGCCCGGGCCCCTATAGCAATCAGCCCCAGCATTTT. Protein sequence: CASSPGPYSNQPQHF. Full variable domain (missing parts from reference TRBV28 and TRBJ1-5): DVKVTQSSRYLVKRTGEKVFLECVQDMDHENMFWYRQDPGLGLRLIYFSYDVKMKEKGDIPEGYSVSREKKERFSLILESASTNQTSMYLCASSPGPYSNQPQHFGDGTRLSIL.

This clone was counted only a few times. The V gene is TRBV5-8, the J gene TRBJ1-1; a possible D gene is TRBD1 (5 bases). Germline lookup yields CDR1 SGHTS and CDR2 YDEGEE. V was pared by 1 base and J by 0 bases, with 13 bases between. The CDR3 consists of 16 residues. CDR3 coding DNA: TGTGCCAGCAGCTTGTCTTGGGGGATAATGAACACTGAAGCTTTCTTT. Translating it yields CASSLSWGIMNTEAFF.

The chain is built from TRBV6-5 and TRBJ1-5, with a weak D call TRBD1 (6 bases). CDR1 MNHEY and CDR2 SVGAGI come from the germline V gene. Deletions cut 0 bases from V and 5 bases from J, with 11 bases between. This CDR3 region has 15 residues. The CDR3 DNA sequence: TGTGCCAGCAGTTACTCGCGCAGGGGAGATCAGCCCCAGCATTTT. It specifies CASSYSRRGDQPQHF.

The chain is built from TRBV19 and TRBJ2-2; D possibly uses TRBD1 or TRBD2 (5 bases each). V was trimmed by 5 bases and J by 5 bases, leaving 12 bases between them. The CDR3 is 14 residues long. Germline CDR1 and CDR2: LNHDA and SQIVND (reference sequence). The DNA of the CDR3 is TGTGCCAGTAGTGCCCAGGGAGAAACCGGGGAGCTGTTTTTT. As protein: CASSAQGETGELFF.

The J gene is TRBJ2-7, the V gene TRBV27, with TRBD1 matching 7 bases. The germline CDR1 and CDR2 sequences are MNHEY and SMNVEV (reference sequence). CDR3 length: 17 residues. With V trimmed by 1 base and J by 5 bases, 14 bases remained unmatched. CDR3 in amino acids: CASSLFYLGGTRNEQYF. The CDR3 coding sequence is TGTGCCAGCAGTTTATTCTATTTAGGGGGCACTAGGAACGAGCAGTACTTC.

This sequence joins TRBV5-4 and TRBJ2-2; 13 bases agree with TRBD2. There are 19 residues in the CDR3. V lost 0 bases and J lost 4; bases outside the gene matches: 9. Germline V gene sequence: CDR1 SGHNT, CDR2 YYREEE (reference sequence). This CDR3 is CASSLALAGGPAGTGELFF. CDR3 DNA sequence: TGTGCCAGCAGCTTGGCACTAGCGGGGGGGCCCGCGGGCACCGGGGAGCTGTTTTTT.

This chain connects TRBV4-1 to TRBJ1-3, with D hard to call. Germline assignment: CDR1 MGHRA and CDR2 YSYEKL. Trimming stripped 0 bases from V and 0 bases from J, with 12 bases between. The length of the CDR3 is 17 residues. The CDR3 sequence: CASSQDLERVSGNTIYF. As DNA, the CDR3 is TGCGCCAGCAGCCAAGATTTGGAGCGTGTCTCTGGAAACACCATATATTTT.

This sequence joins TRBV11-2 and TRBJ2-7, with TRBD2 identical over 10 bases. The CDR3 extends over 14 amino acids. V lost 2 bases to trimming and J lost 3 bases; unmatched junction nucleotides: 1. Per the germline V gene, CDR1 is SGHAT and CDR2 is FQNNGV. CDR3 protein: CASSLQRGGYEQYF. CDR3 nucleotide sequence: TGTGCCAGCAGCTTACAGCGGGGGGGCTACGAGCAGTACTTC.

V usage is TRBV2 and J usage is TRBJ2-2; weak D call: TRBD1 (6 bases). Germline V CDR1 and CDR2: SNHLY, FYNNEI. The ends were cut back, 7 bases at V and 6 bases at J, with 15 bases in the middle. The CDR3 contains 14 residues. CDR3 sequence: CASIGGRFPGELFF. CDR3 sequence (DNA): TGTGCCAGCATTGGGGGCCGCTTTCCCGGGGAGCTGTTTTTT.

Concerning this clone itself: Germline and junction disagree at one end, which may indicate a read error. The CDR3 bases are TGTGCCAGCAGCCGCCCCCTAGCGGGGGGGGCAGTATTCTTT. It encodes CASSRPLAGGAVFF. The chain carries TRBV7-2 and TRBJ2-3; 12 bases are a match to TRBD2. The CDR3 runs to 14 residues. Germline lookup yields CDR1 SGHTA and CDR2 FQGNSA. The full variable domain, with the rest looked up from reference TRBV7-2 and TRBJ2-3, is GAGVSQSPSNKVTEKGKDVELRCDPISGHTALYWYRQSLGQGLEFLIYFQGNSAPDKSGLPSDRFSAERTGGSVSTLTIQRTQQEDSAVYLCASSRPLAGGAVFFGPGTRLTVL.

The V and J genes are TRBV5-4 and TRBJ2-7, with TRBD2 as a possible D gene (5 bases). This CDR3 spans 16 amino acids. V was pared by 4 bases and J by 4 bases, with 21 bases between. CDR1 and CDR2 from the germline V gene are SGHNT and YYREEE (reference sequence). CDR3 sequence: CASSPAGGASVYEQYF. The DNA of the CDR3 is TGTGCCAGCAGCCCGGCGGGTGGAGCGTCGGTATACGAGCAGTACTTC.

This rearrangement joins TRBV15 to TRBJ1-3; D ambiguous. Deletions cut 2 bases from V and 0 bases from J, with 11 bases between. Germline values: CDR1 LNHNV, CDR2 YYDKDF (reference sequence). CDR3 size: 16 residues. CDR3 loop: CATSRKGVSSGNTIYF. The CDR3 nucleotides are TGTGCCACCAGCAGAAAGGGCGTCAGCTCTGGAAACACCATATATTTT.

The chain uses TRBV7-2 and TRBJ2-5; D is uncertain. Trimming cost V 2 bases and J 2 bases, with 0 bases left between them. The CDR3 has 11 residues. In germline, CDR1 is SGHTA, CDR2 FQGNSA. The chain's CDR3 is CASSLQETQYF. CDR3 in DNA: TGTGCCAGCAGCTTACAAGAGACCCAGTACTTC. The complete variable domain, with remaining parts taken from reference TRBV7-2 and TRBJ2-5, reads GAGVSQSPSNKVTEKGKDVELRCDPISGHTALYWYRQSLGQGLEFLIYFQGNSAPDKSGLPSDRFSAERTGGSVSTLTIQRTQQEDSAVYLCASSLQETQYFGPGTRLLVL.

The CDR3 loop is CASSPRRLPTDTQYF. CDR3 in DNA: TGTGCCAGCAGCCCCCGTAGACTGCCCACAGATACGCAGTATTTT. The chain uses TRBV5-4 and TRBJ2-3; D is ambiguous. V lost 4 bases, J lost 2 bases, and 14 bases lay in between. CDR1 is SGHNT, CDR2 YYREEE, per germline (reference sequence). The CDR3 covers 15 residues.

The chain carries TRBV6-1 and TRBJ2-7; 10 bases align to TRBD1. The CDR3 spans 14 residues. Germline V gene lookup returns CDR1 MNHNS and CDR2 SASEGT. Losses at the gene ends were 8 bases for V and 4 bases for J; bases not matched to a gene: 8. CDR3 bases: TGTGCCAGCCGGGGACAGGGGAGTGGGTACGAGCAGTACTTC. Amino acids: CASRGQGSGYEQYF.

The chain links TRBV6-1 to TRBJ1-3; D call uncertain. In germline, CDR1 is MNHNS, CDR2 SASEGT. This CDR3 has 12 amino acids. The V end was cut by 8 bases, the J end by 3 bases, with 8 bases between. As DNA, the CDR3 is TGTGCCAGCTCCCAACGTGGAAACACCATATATTTT. Amino acids: CASSQRGNTIYF.

The rearrangement links TRBV6-1 to TRBJ2-2; 7 positions match TRBD2. CDR1 and CDR2 (germline): MNHNS, SASEGT. The CDR3 sequence is 18 residues long. V dropped 1 base and J dropped 4; count of bases not matched to a gene: 12. The CDR3 bases are TGTGCCAGCAGTGAAGGGTTTAGGTGGGGGGGTAGCACCGGGGAGCTGTTTTTT. Translation: CASSEGFRWGGSTGELFF.